The 5 T cell receptor beta chains presented below share a single source sample, sequenced in a study of CD8 T cells in Susac syndrome. Random hexamers primed reverse transcription of roughly 0.45 to 1 ug RNA. TCRdb itself ran the immunoSEQ multiplex PCR reads through MiXCR, one entry per CDR3 protein. The table has approximately 190,000 distinct CDR3 sequences, around 95% seen once. Sequenced: CD4+ T cells from PBMCs. The receptors come from a human donor with Susac syndrome.

V gene TRBV20-1 combines with J gene TRBJ2-5, with 8 bases identical to TRBD2. This CDR3 has 13 amino acids. The junction had 4 bases not matched to a gene; V was cut back by 3 bases and J by 4 bases. Germline CDR1 DFQATT, CDR2 SNEGSKA (reference sequence). The CDR3 loop reads CSASIGGGETQYF. For the CDR3, the DNA is TGCAGTGCTAGTATCGGGGGGGGAGAGACCCAGTACTTC.

The CDR3 region has the DNA TGTGCCAGCAGCCCTGGACTAGCTGGCGCCAGGGAGACCCAGTACTTC. Translating gives CASSPGLAGARETQYF. The gene calls are TRBV7-2 and TRBJ2-5; 8 bases agree with TRBD2. The CDR3 runs 16 residues. Germline V gives CDR1 SGHTA, CDR2 FQGNSA. Germline trimming cut 5 bases from V and 5 bases from J; bases unmatched to any gene: 13. The complete variable domain, with remaining parts taken from reference TRBV7-2 and TRBJ2-5, reads GAGVSQSPSNKVTEKGKDVELRCDPISGHTALYWYRQSLGQGLEFLIYFQGNSAPDKSGLPSDRFSAERTGGSVSTLTIQRTQQEDSAVYLCASSPGLAGARETQYFGPGTRLLVL.

The chain uses TRBV12-3 or TRBV12-4 and TRBJ1-1; unclear D gene. The CDR3 is 13 amino acids. Deletions cut 6 bases from V and 2 bases from J, with 10 bases between. The CDR3 DNA reads as TGTGCCAGCAGAGCCCTCAGAAACACTGAAGCTTTCTTT. It codes for CASRALRNTEAFF.

V gene TRBV9 combines with J gene TRBJ2-2, with 10 bases that match TRBD1. The CDR3 totals 17 residues. V lost 3 bases and J lost 5; bases outside the gene matches: 10. Per the germline V gene, CDR1 is SGDLS and CDR2 is YYNGEE. This CDR3 is CASSGAGTGDPTGELFF. The CDR3 bases are TGTGCCAGCAGCGGAGCCGGGACAGGGGACCCGACCGGGGAGCTGTTTTTT.

The chain recombines TRBV9 with TRBJ1-5, with a tentative D call TRBD1 (5 bases). The V and J ends lost 3 bases and 2 bases respectively, with 18 bases between them. The germline V gene encodes CDR1 SGDLS and CDR2 YYNGEE. This CDR3 has 17 amino acids. CDR3 bases: TGTGCCAGCAGCGCTAGGGGTGTCGTCAGGGGCAATCAGCCCCAGCATTTT. This sequence encodes CASSARGVVRGNQPQHF.